This T cell receptor (beta chain) originates from a study of T-cell reconstitution after alpha-beta-depleted transplantation in children. Unmatched junction bases numbered 8, after V lost 0 bases and J lost 5 bases. The CDR3 is 18 amino acids. The V gene's germline CDR1 is MNHEY and CDR2 SVGAGI. This clonotype has more than one count but fewer than ten. The authors prepared the TCRbeta library with unique molecular identifiers. In TCRdb, the PCR reads were re-called with MiXCR into one record per CDR3 protein. The sample lists fewer than 550,000 distinct CDR3 sequences, about 10% occurring once. This clonotype was sampled from a female patient younger than 10 who had a stem cell transplant for aplastic anemia, so the T cells may come from the graft donor. This chain connects TRBV6-5 to TRBJ1-4; the match to TRBD1 covers 11 bases. Sequenced here: PBMCs, mostly from graft donor cells, sampled 180 days after TCRalphabeta/CD19-depleted stem cell transplant. The CDR3 bases are TGTGCCAGCAGTTACTCAAAAGGGACAGGGGGACCGAATGAAAAACTGTTTTTT. It translates to CASSYSKGTGGPNEKLFF.